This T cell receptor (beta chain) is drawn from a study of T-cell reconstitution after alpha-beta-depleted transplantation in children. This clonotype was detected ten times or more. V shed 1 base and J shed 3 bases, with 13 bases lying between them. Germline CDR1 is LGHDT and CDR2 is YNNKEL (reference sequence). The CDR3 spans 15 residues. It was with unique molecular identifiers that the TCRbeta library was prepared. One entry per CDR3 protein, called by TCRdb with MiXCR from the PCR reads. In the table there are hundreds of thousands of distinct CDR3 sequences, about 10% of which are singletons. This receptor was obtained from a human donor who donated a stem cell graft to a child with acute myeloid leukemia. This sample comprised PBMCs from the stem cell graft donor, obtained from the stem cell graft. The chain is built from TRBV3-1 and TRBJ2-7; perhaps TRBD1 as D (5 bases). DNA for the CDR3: TGTGCCAGCAGCCAAGCTCCCGGACAACGCTACGAGCAGTACTTC. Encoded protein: CASSQAPGQRYEQYF.